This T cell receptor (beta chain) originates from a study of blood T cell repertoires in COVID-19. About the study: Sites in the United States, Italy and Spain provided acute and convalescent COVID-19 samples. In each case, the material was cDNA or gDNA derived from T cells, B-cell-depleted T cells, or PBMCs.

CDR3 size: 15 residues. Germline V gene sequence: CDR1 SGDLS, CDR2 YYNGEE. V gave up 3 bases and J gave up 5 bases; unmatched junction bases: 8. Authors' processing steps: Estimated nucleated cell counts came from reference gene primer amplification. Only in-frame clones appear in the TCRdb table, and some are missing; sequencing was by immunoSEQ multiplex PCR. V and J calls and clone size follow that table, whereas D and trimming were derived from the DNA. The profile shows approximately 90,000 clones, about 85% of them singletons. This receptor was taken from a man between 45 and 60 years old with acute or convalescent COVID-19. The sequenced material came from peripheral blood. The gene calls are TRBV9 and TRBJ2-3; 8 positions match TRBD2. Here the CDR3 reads CASSASGLGGDTQYF. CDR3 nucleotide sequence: TGTGCCAGCAGCGCTAGCGGGTTGGGGGGAGATACGCAGTATTTT.